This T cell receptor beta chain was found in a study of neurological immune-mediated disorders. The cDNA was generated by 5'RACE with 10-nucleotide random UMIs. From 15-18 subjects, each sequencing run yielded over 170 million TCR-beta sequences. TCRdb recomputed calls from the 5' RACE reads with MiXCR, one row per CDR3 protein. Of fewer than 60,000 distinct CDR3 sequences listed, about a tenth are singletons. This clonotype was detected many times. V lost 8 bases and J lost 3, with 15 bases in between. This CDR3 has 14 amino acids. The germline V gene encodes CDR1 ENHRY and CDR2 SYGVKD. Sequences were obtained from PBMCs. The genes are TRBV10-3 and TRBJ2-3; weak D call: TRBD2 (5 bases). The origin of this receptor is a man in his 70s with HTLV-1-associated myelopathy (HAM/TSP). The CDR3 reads CAILADLRTDTQYF. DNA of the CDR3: TGTGCCATCCTAGCCGATTTAAGGACAGATACGCAGTATTTT.